This record looks at one T cell receptor beta chain sequence and its context. This sample stems from a study of cytomegalovirus exposure and HLA in healthy donors. While the first cohort had hundreds of subjects, the donors belonged to the separate validation cohort of about 110 subjects. The repertoire was sequenced with immunoSEQ multiplex PCR; TCRdb's copy has only in-frame clones and lacks some. Of fewer than 350,000 clones in the sample, around 89% are singletons; the top ten hold around 0.92%. Germline V gene data show CDR1 as SGHRS and CDR2 as YFSETQ. The CDR3 is 15 residues long. Trimming removed 4 bases from V and 1 base from J, with 15 bases in between.

The receptor comes from a woman between 18 and 29 years old in good health and CMV-seronegative. The chain uses TRBV5-1 and TRBJ2-7; weak D call: TRBD2 (6 bases). The sequencing input was PBMCs. The DNA for the CDR3 is TGCGCCAGCAGCCTGGGTGGGACTGGGTCCTACGAGCAGTACTTC. Encoded protein: CASSLGGTGSYEQYF.